Listed here are 26 T cell receptor beta chains from one sample, sequenced in a study of regulatory T cells in long-lasting Graves disease. Time point here: persistent/refractory GD, antithyroid drugs over 5 years with positive TRAb. The TCR library was prepared using RNA isolated from PBMCs. CDR3 regions were amplified by Arm-PCR using iRepertoire HTBI primers to build TCR beta libraries. TCRdb used MiXCR to reprocess the multiplex PCR reads, holding one entry per CDR3 protein. The sample has 300,000 to 400,000 distinct CDR3 sequences, about 18% seen once. The starting material was peripheral blood mononuclear cells (PBMCs), obtained when the disease was refractory, from a patient treated with antithyroid drugs. The receptor source for this set is a female donor with Graves disease.

This chain joins TRBV24-1 and TRBJ2-1; either TRBD1 or TRBD2 may supply D (5 bases each). Germline assignment: CDR1 KGHDR and CDR2 SFDVKD. The CDR3 has 14 amino acids. Trimming pared 4 bases from V and 0 bases from J, leaving 6 bases between. CDR3 sequence: CATSDGASYNEQFF. CDR3 sequence (DNA): TGTGCCACCAGTGACGGGGCCTCCTACAATGAGCAGTTCTTC.

This clonotype was picked up a small number of times. The CDR3: CASSARLAGGDNEQFF. CDR3 sequence (DNA): TGTGCCAGCAGCGCCCGACTAGCGGGAGGGGACAATGAGCAGTTCTTC. The chain combines TRBV9 with TRBJ2-1, with 14 bases identical to TRBD2. The CDR3 runs 16 residues. The junction had 4 bases not matched to a gene; V was cut back by 3 bases and J by 5 bases. Germline V gene sequence: CDR1 SGDLS, CDR2 YYNGEE.

The sample holds a few counts of this clonotype. This sequence joins TRBV28 and TRBJ2-5; D might be TRBD1 (5 bases). Deletions cut 7 bases from V and 1 base from J, with 7 bases between. The CDR3 is made up of 12 amino acids. Germline-derived CDR1 and CDR2 are MDHEN and SYDVKM. The CDR3 reads CASKTGQETQYF. CDR3 DNA sequence: TGTGCCAGCAAAACAGGCCAAGAGACCCAGTACTTC.

This clonotype was detected only a few times. The chain joins TRBV7-2 to TRBJ1-1, with 7 bases identical to TRBD1. V was pared by 5 bases and J by 4 bases, with 10 bases of the junction left unmatched. There are 15 residues in the CDR3. The V gene's germline CDR1 is SGHTA and CDR2 FQGNSA. The CDR3 region is CASSQEEGAGTEAFF. The CDR3 DNA sequence: TGTGCCAGCAGCCAAGAAGAGGGGGCAGGCACTGAAGCTTTCTTT.

This clonotype was counted many times. This sequence joins TRBV20-1 and TRBJ1-2; the D is unclear. The ends were cut back, 0 bases at V and 2 bases at J, with 7 bases in the middle. Germline CDR1 and CDR2: DFQATT and SNEGSKA (reference sequence). CDR3 length: 13 amino acids. CDR3 nucleotides: TGCAGTGCTAGAGACATCGGCAACTATGGCTACACCTTC. Its translation: CSARDIGNYGYTF.

This chain joins TRBV19 and TRBJ1-2, with D perhaps matching TRBD1 (6 bases). Germline V gene sequence: CDR1 LNHDA, CDR2 SQIVND (reference sequence). Trimming took off 6 bases at V and 6 bases at J, with 8 bases between the two ends. This CDR3 comprises 11 residues. In DNA form, the CDR3 reads TGTGCCAGTAGATCAGGGGATGGCTACACCTTC. Translation gives CASRSGDGYTF.

This clonotype was observed once. The chain carries TRBV18 and TRBJ1-2; maybe TRBD1 (5 bases). V lost 5 bases, J lost 0 bases, and 13 bases lay in between. Germline V gene lookup returns CDR1 KGHSH and CDR2 LQKENI. The CDR3 covers 15 residues. The CDR3 sequence: CASSKDRGSNYGYTF. The CDR3, as DNA: TGTGCCAGCTCAAAAGATCGGGGCTCTAACTATGGCTACACCTTC.

This clonotype was seen at least ten times. The chain carries TRBV24-1 and TRBJ1-5; possibly TRBD1 for D (5 bases). Trimming removed 3 bases at V and 7 bases at J, with 15 bases between. CDR3 length equals 15 residues. Looked up from germline, CDR1 is KGHDR and CDR2 is SFDVKD. This CDR3 is CATSDPRDPGQPQHF. CDR3 sequence (DNA): TGTGCCACCAGTGATCCCCGGGACCCGGGGCAGCCCCAGCATTTT.

This clonotype was counted between two and nine times. The chain has TRBV2 and TRBJ2-2; TRBD1 agrees at 9 bases. Trimming cost V 6 bases and J 4 bases; bases outside gene matches: 6. Per the germline V gene, CDR1 is SNHLY and CDR2 is FYNNEI. This CDR3 has 15 residues. The CDR3 DNA reads as TGTGCCAGCAGGGACGGACAGGGGACCACCGGGGAGCTGTTTTTT. Its protein is CASRDGQGTTGELFF.

This clonotype was detected a few times. This chain connects TRBV19 to TRBJ2-7; D may be TRBD1 or TRBD2 (6 bases each). Trimming took off 3 bases at V and 5 bases at J, with 11 bases between the two ends. CDR1 LNHDA and CDR2 SQIVND come from the germline V gene (reference sequence). This CDR3 has 13 residues. DNA of the CDR3: TGTGCCAGTAGTATTTGGGGGGCAGACGAGCAGTACTTC. Amino acids: CASSIWGADEQYF.

The table lists this clonotype with many counts. This sequence joins TRBV18 and TRBJ2-2, with 7 bases fitting TRBD1. CDR1 is KGHSH and CDR2 is LQKENI in the germline V gene. V gave up 6 bases and J gave up 0 bases; unmatched junction bases: 4. The CDR3 extends over 15 amino acids. The CDR3 is CASSQGQTNTGELFF. CDR3 bases: TGTGCCAGCTCCCAGGGACAGACGAACACCGGGGAGCTGTTTTTT.

The CDR3 region is CASTGTENINTIYF. The CDR3 nucleotides read TGTGCCAGCACCGGGACAGAGAATATAAACACCATATATTTT. The chain is built from TRBV28 and TRBJ1-3; 7 bases map to TRBD1. The V segment lost 7 bases and the J segment 6 bases; nucleotides outside the gene matches: 9. Germline V gene sequence: CDR1 MDHEN, CDR2 SYDVKM. The CDR3 has 14 amino acids.

In this sample, this clonotype turned up many times. DNA for the CDR3: TGTGCCAGCAGCTTAAGTCCAGCGATCTACGAGCAGTACTTC. This encodes CASSLSPAIYEQYF. The V call is TRBV11-2, the J call TRBJ2-7; D remains unclear. Germline CDR1 and CDR2: SGHAT and FQNNGV. V gave up 2 bases and J gave up 3 bases, with 11 bases separating them. The CDR3 is 14 amino acids.

CDR3 in amino acids: CASSEKGWANVLTF. The CDR3 nucleotides read TGCGCCAGCAGTGAAAAAGGATGGGCCAACGTCCTGACTTTC. The chain couples TRBV10-2 to TRBJ2-6, with D unresolved. This CDR3 region has 14 residues. Germline V lookup: CDR1 WSHSY, CDR2 SAAADI. Trimming removed 3 bases at V and 5 bases at J, with 8 bases between.

This clonotype came up a few times. The rearrangement joins TRBV18 to TRBJ2-7; tentatively, D is TRBD2 (6 bases). V lost 3 bases to trimming and J lost 4 bases, with 13 bases between them. The CDR3 extends over 14 amino acids. CDR1 and CDR2 (germline): KGHSH, LQKENI. CDR3 sequence reads: CASSPSQGLYEQYF. CDR3 nucleotide sequence: TGTGCCAGCTCACCGAGTCAGGGACTGTACGAGCAGTACTTC.

This clonotype has a count of ten or more. The chain recombines TRBV12-3 or TRBV12-4 with TRBJ1-3; D is ambiguous. V shed 3 bases and J shed 0 bases, with 9 bases lying between them. The CDR3 has 15 amino acids. This CDR3 is CASSFSPFSGNTIYF. The CDR3, as DNA: TGTGCCAGCAGTTTCAGTCCCTTCTCTGGAAACACCATATATTTT.

The chain is built from TRBV7-9 and TRBJ2-7; the D gene is possibly TRBD1 (6 bases). With 6 bases removed from V and 12 bases from J, the gap between germline ends came to 15 bases. The CDR3 is 11 amino acids. CDR1 SEHNR and CDR2 FQNEAQ come from the germline V gene (reference sequence). DNA of the CDR3: TGTGCCAGCAGATCGACAGGTCGTCGGTACTTC. The encoded protein is CASRSTGRRYF.

This clonotype was counted many times. The V call is TRBV28, the J call TRBJ1-1; D ambiguous. CDR3 length equals 11 residues. With 6 bases removed from V and 3 bases from J, the gap between germline ends came to 5 bases. Germline loops: CDR1 MDHEN, CDR2 SYDVKM. The CDR3 DNA sequence: TGTGCCAGCAGCTTACACACTGAAGCTTTCTTT. Protein: CASSLHTEAFF.

This clonotype was recorded at least ten times. This chain uses TRBV12-3 or TRBV12-4 with TRBJ2-7; the match to TRBD1 covers 7 bases. The CDR3 sequence is 18 residues long. V was clipped by 4 bases and J by 0 bases; unmatched bases: 15. CDR3 bases: TGTGCCAGCAGTTCCCAAGATTTGACAGGGCTGCTCTCCTACGAGCAGTACTTC. Residues: CASSSQDLTGLLSYEQYF.

This clonotype was detected many times. The rearrangement links TRBV7-9 to TRBJ2-7; 7 bases align to TRBD1. Germline CDR1 SEHNR, CDR2 FQNEAQ (reference sequence). This CDR3 contains 13 residues. V was pared by 2 bases and J by 4 bases, with 2 bases of the junction left unmatched. The CDR3 bases are TGTGCCAGCAGCTTAAACAGGGGTTACGAGCAGTACTTC. Translating gives CASSLNRGYEQYF.

Many counts were recorded for this clonotype. The chain joins TRBV28 to TRBJ1-6; D gene unclear. The V and J ends lost 3 bases and 0 bases respectively, with 6 bases between them. The CDR3 length is 15 residues. Germline V gene sequence: CDR1 MDHEN, CDR2 SYDVKM. CDR3 region: CASSLKSSYNSPLHF. The DNA for the CDR3 is TGTGCCAGCAGTTTGAAGAGCTCCTATAATTCACCCCTCCACTTT.

At least ten counts were recorded for this clonotype. V usage is TRBV29-1 and J usage is TRBJ1-3; TRBD1 aligns across 9 bases. The CDR3 contains 14 residues. V was pared by 6 bases and J by 3 bases, with 6 bases of the junction left unmatched. Germline lookup yields CDR1 SQVTM and CDR2 ANQGSEA. The CDR3 spells CSVPGTGYGNTIYF. DNA for the CDR3: TGCAGCGTCCCCGGGACAGGGTATGGAAACACCATATATTTT.

This clonotype was recorded at least ten times. The V gene is TRBV12-3 or TRBV12-4, the J gene TRBJ1-1; D is unresolved. The CDR3 runs to 12 residues. Trimming took off 6 bases at V and 7 bases at J, with 12 bases between the two ends. In DNA, the CDR3 is TGTGCCAGCAGCCGACCCGGCGGTGAAGCTTTCTTT. Its protein product is CASSRPGGEAFF.

This clonotype has a count of ten or more. The rearrangement uses TRBV29-1 and TRBJ1-1; D gene unclear. CDR1 and CDR2 (germline): SQVTM, ANQGSEA. V lost 7 bases to trimming and J lost 3 bases, with 9 bases between them. This CDR3 spans 11 amino acids. DNA of the CDR3: TGCAGCGCCCTCGTCTACACTGAAGCTTTCTTT. Translated: CSALVYTEAFF.

This clonotype was counted many times. In DNA form, the CDR3 reads TGTGCCAGCAGAGGGACAGGCGGCAACTCCTACGAGCAGTACTTC. Its protein is CASRGTGGNSYEQYF. V is TRBV6-1 and J is TRBJ2-7, with 8 bases fitting TRBD1. The CDR3 has 15 amino acids. V shed 6 bases and J 0 bases; nucleotides not matched to a gene: 7. Per germline, CDR1 MNHNS and CDR2 SASEGT.

The CDR3, as DNA: TGCAGCGTTGAGGGACTATCCAGAAGCCAGCAGTTCTTC. As protein: CSVEGLSRSQQFF. This rearrangement joins TRBV29-1 to TRBJ2-1; 7 bases are shared with TRBD2. J was trimmed by 11 bases and V by 3 bases; bases with no gene match: 10. CDR3 length: 13 residues. CDR1 is SQVTM, CDR2 ANQGSEA, per germline.